A selection of T cell receptor beta chains follows, all from one sample in a study of cytotoxic CD8 clonotypes in ibrutinib-treated CLL. Measured with immunoSEQ multiplex PCR; TCRdb has only the in-frame clones, and not every one. This table has over 14,000 clones, approximately 70% appearing once. Sequences were derived from PBMCs, sampled before ibrutinib treatment. The source of these receptors is a human donor with chronic lymphocytic leukemia. Each CDR3 is given with its conserved first and last residue. D genes are given only for firm matches. Expanded clones get a size class; other rows say once, few or many, or leave the size out.

CDR3	DNA	J	size	V	D
CASSQQTGGYEQYF	TGTGCCAGCAGCCAACAGACAGGGGGCTACGAGCAGTACTTC	TRBJ2-7	few	TRBV7-2	TRBD1
CASSKGQASYEQYF	TGTGCCAGCAGCAAAGGACAGGCCTCCTACGAGCAGTACTTC	TRBJ2-7	NA	TRBV7-2	TRBD1
CASSLAGRGTGELFF	TGTGCCAGCAGCTTAGCGGGGCGCGGGACCGGGGAGCTGTTTTTT	TRBJ2-2	NA	TRBV7-9	NA
CASSLLQETGNTIYF	TGTGCCAGCAGTCTTCTACAGGAAACCGGAAACACCATATATTTT	TRBJ1-3	few	TRBV6-1	NA
CSATDWDGYTF	TGCAGTGCTACAGACTGGGATGGCTACACCTTC	TRBJ1-2	NA	TRBV20-1	NA
CASSPQRGNEKLFF	TGTGCCAGCAGTCCTCAACGGGGGAATGAAAAACTGTTTTTT	TRBJ1-4	NA	TRBV6-6	NA
CASSPGLAGEGSYNEQFF	TGTGCCAGCAGCCCAGGACTAGCGGGAGAGGGGTCCTACAATGAGCAGTTCTTC	TRBJ2-1	once	TRBV5-8	TRBD2
CASSSLATGESEAFF	TGCGCCAGCAGCTCCTTGGCGACAGGGGAGTCTGAAGCTTTCTTT	TRBJ1-1	few	TRBV5-1	TRBD1
CASSDGAGTDTQYF	TGTGCCAGCAGTGACGGGGCGGGCACAGATACGCAGTATTTT	TRBJ2-3	NA	TRBV2	NA
CASSPPRRTGELFF	TGTGCCAGCTCACCACCGCGGCGGACCGGGGAGCTGTTTTTT	TRBJ2-2	NA	TRBV18	NA
CASSSRLVPRSAF	TGTGCCAGCAGCTCCCGACTAGTCCCACGGTCGGCTTTT	TRBJ2-3	NA	TRBV11-2	NA
CASSFGYGYTF	TGTGCCAGCAGTTTTGGCTATGGCTACACCTTC	TRBJ1-2	NA	TRBV28	NA
CASSNLQGRETQYF	TGTGCCAGCAGCAACCTACAGGGGCGGGAGACCCAGTACTTC	TRBJ2-5	NA	TRBV7-8	TRBD1
CASTGSGGPGETQYF	TGTGCCAGCACCGGTAGCGGGGGCCCGGGGGAGACCCAGTACTTC	TRBJ2-5	NA	TRBV9	TRBD2
CASSQAGQGVDYGYTF	TGCGCCAGCAGCCAAGCCGGACAGGGGGTTGATTATGGCTACACCTTC	TRBJ1-2	few	TRBV4-3	TRBD1
CASRQTGRNQPQHF	TGTGCCAGCAGGCAGACAGGGCGCAATCAGCCCCAGCATTTT	TRBJ1-5	once	TRBV6-5	TRBD1
CASSVGLTGFPLGPGELFF	TGTGCCAGCAGCGTAGGTTTGACAGGGTTCCCCCTGGGTCCCGGGGAGCTGTTTTTT	TRBJ2-2	NA	TRBV9	TRBD1
CASSVGGDVYNEQFF	TGTGCCAGCAGCGTAGGTGGGGACGTCTACAATGAGCAGTTCTTC	TRBJ2-1	NA	TRBV9	NA
CSVGTGNQETQYF	TGCAGTGTGGGGACAGGGAACCAAGAGACCCAGTACTTC	TRBJ2-5	NA	TRBV29-1	TRBD1
CASSLYRASNQPQHF	TGTGCCAGCAGCTTATACAGGGCGAGCAATCAGCCCCAGCATTTT	TRBJ1-5	NA	TRBV7-8	NA
CASSLVGGSADTQYF	TGCGCCAGCAGCTTGGTGGGCGGGAGCGCAGATACGCAGTATTTT	TRBJ2-3	NA	TRBV5-1	TRBD2
CAISGQNTEAFF	TGTGCCATCAGTGGCCAGAACACTGAAGCTTTCTTT	TRBJ1-1	NA	TRBV10-3	NA
CASSSRRGETQYF	TGTGCCAGCAGCTCCCGCAGAGGGGAGACCCAGTACTTC	TRBJ2-5	NA	TRBV11-2	NA
CASSQDWRQGHTEAFF	TGTGCCAGCAGCCAAGATTGGAGGCAGGGCCACACTGAAGCTTTCTTT	TRBJ1-1	NA	TRBV4-2	NA
CASSSLAGGTGELFF	TGCGCCAGCAGCTCGCTAGCGGGAGGAACTGGGGAGCTGTTTTTT	TRBJ2-2	once	TRBV5-1	TRBD2
CASSLGPGAGVDTQYF	TGTGCCAGCAGCTTAGGCCCGGGGGCCGGGGTAGATACGCAGTATTTT	TRBJ2-3	once	TRBV7-8	NA
CASTLAGPSRDSPLHF	TGTGCCAGCACCCTAGCGGGGCCGAGCAGGGATTCACCCCTCCACTTT	TRBJ1-6	NA	TRBV2	NA
CATRPGTGSYGYTF	TGTGCCACCCGTCCCGGGACAGGGAGCTATGGCTACACCTTC	TRBJ1-2	few	TRBV15	TRBD1
CASSADNEQFF	TGTGCCAGCAGCGCTGACAATGAGCAGTTCTTC	TRBJ2-1	once	TRBV11-3	NA
CASSQTGQASRQPQHF	TGTGCCAGCAGCCAAACCGGACAGGCCAGCCGGCAGCCCCAGCATTTT	TRBJ1-5	NA	TRBV4-2	TRBD1
CASSQAQYNEQFF	TGTGCCAGCAGCCAAGCCCAATACAATGAGCAGTTCTTC	TRBJ2-1	NA	TRBV14	NA
CAWSVGRSRGGYTF	TGTGCCTGGAGTGTAGGCAGGTCGAGGGGTGGCTACACCTTC	TRBJ1-2	NA	TRBV30	NA
CASSQDGTSLRDF	TGCGCCAGCAGCCAAGATGGGACTAGCTTGAGGGATTTT	TRBJ2-3	NA	TRBV4-1	TRBD2
CASSSPSGADTQYF	TGTGCCAGCAGCTCCCCTAGCGGGGCAGATACGCAGTATTTT	TRBJ2-3	NA	TRBV11-1	TRBD2
CASSSMGGSQETQYF	TGTGCCAGCAGCTCGATGGGCGGAAGCCAAGAGACCCAGTACTTC	TRBJ2-5	NA	TRBV7-2	NA
CASSQETTLSYEQYF	TGTGCCAGCAGCCAGGAGACTACCCTCTCCTACGAGCAGTACTTC	TRBJ2-7	NA	TRBV4-2	NA
CSVRSSGELFF	TGCAGCGTCCGCTCGAGCGGGGAGCTGTTTTTT	TRBJ2-2	few	TRBV29-1	NA
CASSPAFGGPQHF	TGTGCCAGCAGCCCCGCCTTTGGGGGGCCCCAGCATTTT	TRBJ1-5	NA	TRBV14	NA
CASSPPHSSYEQYF	TGTGCCAGCAGCCCCCCCCACAGCTCCTACGAGCAGTACTTC	TRBJ2-7	NA	TRBV6-6	NA
CASSSRLGQFF	TGTGCCAGCAGTTCCCGGCTGGGGCAGTTCTTC	TRBJ2-1	NA	TRBV27	NA
CASSLEAGFGELFF	TGTGCCAGCAGCTTAGAGGCCGGGTTCGGGGAGCTGTTTTTT	TRBJ2-2	NA	TRBV7-6	NA
CASTSQGQTYGYTF	TGTGCCAGTACCTCACAGGGGCAGACCTATGGCTACACCTTC	TRBJ1-2	few	TRBV19	TRBD1
CASIRTSGRGAGELFF	TGTGCCAGCATCCGGACTAGCGGGAGGGGAGCCGGGGAGCTGTTTTTT	TRBJ2-2	NA	TRBV2	TRBD2
CASSFGVNSPLHF	TGTGCCAGCAGCTTTGGGGTCAATTCACCCCTCCACTTT	TRBJ1-6	NA	TRBV13	NA
CARSLWLAGTLGDTQYF	TGTGCCAGAAGCTTGTGGCTAGCGGGAACCCTTGGGGATACGCAGTATTTT	TRBJ2-3	NA	TRBV5-3	TRBD2
CASSTRTDRDETQYF	TGTGCCAGCAGCACCCGAACGGATAGAGACGAGACCCAGTACTTC	TRBJ2-5	NA	TRBV9	NA
CASSFPDIHGGYTF	TGTGCCAGTAGTTTCCCGGACATCCACGGGGGCTACACCTTC	TRBJ1-2	NA	TRBV19	NA
CASRKHPRDTQYF	TGTGCCAGCAGGAAACACCCGCGGGATACGCAGTATTTT	TRBJ2-3	NA	TRBV6-1	NA
CASGPLEGEAFF	TGTGCCAGCGGGCCTCTGGAAGGTGAAGCTTTCTTT	TRBJ1-1	NA	TRBV28	NA
CASSPNGETYNEQFF	TGCGCCAGCTCCCCGAACGGGGAGACCTACAATGAGCAGTTCTTC	TRBJ2-1	NA	TRBV4-3	NA
CASRAGVYTIRTEAFF	TGTGCCAGCAGAGCAGGGGTCTACACAATTCGCACTGAAGCTTTCTTT	TRBJ1-1	NA	TRBV21-1	NA
CASSLGQHNEKLFF	TGTGCCAGCAGCTTAGGGCAGCATAATGAAAAACTGTTTTTT	TRBJ1-4	NA	TRBV11-2	NA
CASSQGRADEAFF	TGCGCCAGCAGCCAAGGCAGGGCCGATGAAGCTTTCTTT	TRBJ1-1	NA	TRBV4-1	NA
CASTTAGGINEQYF	TGTGCCAGCACCACGGCAGGGGGCATCAACGAGCAGTACTTC	TRBJ2-7	NA	TRBV28	TRBD1
CASSPPAQETQYF	TGTGCCAGCAGCCCACCTGCTCAAGAGACCCAGTACTTC	TRBJ2-5	once	TRBV6-5	NA
CASSVGNTEAFF	TGTGCCAGCTCCGTGGGGAACACTGAAGCTTTCTTT	TRBJ1-1	NA	TRBV18	NA
CAIKRTGDTQETQYF	TGTGCCATCAAACGGACAGGGGACACCCAAGAGACCCAGTACTTC	TRBJ2-5	NA	TRBV10-3	TRBD1
CASSPWGRGDTEAFF	TGTGCCAGCAGTCCGTGGGGCAGGGGGGACACTGAAGCTTTCTTT	TRBJ1-1	NA	TRBV28	TRBD1
CASSAGYRTQETQYF	TGTGCCAGCAGTGCGGGGTACAGGACCCAAGAGACCCAGTACTTC	TRBJ2-5	NA	TRBV2	NA